This record covers a single T cell receptor beta chain. What it binds is not known. This record comes from a study of T cells expressing NK-cell markers. Overall study context: Obtained from sorted CD3+CD56+NKG2C+, CD3+CD56+NKG2C- and CD3+CD56-NKG2C+ T cells were the TCR beta repertoires. HCMV serostatus: seven of eight sequenced donors positive, one negative. Findings and limits, study-wide: The same clonotypes also predominated in the CD3+CD56-NKG2C+ fraction of several donors.

UMIs were included in TCR beta cDNA generated by 5'RACE template switching. With the 5' RACE reads reprocessed, TCRdb shows one record per CDR3 protein and no DNA. The sample holds 300,000 or so distinct CDR3 sequences. CDR1 and CDR2 from the germline V gene are LNHDA and SQIVND (reference sequence). This CDR3 has 15 amino acids. Sequencing was done on a sample of blood T cells: a sorted CD56 or NKG2C T cell subset, CD4+ or CD8+ T cells, or bulk PBMC T cells (not recorded which). This chain links TRBV19 with TRBJ1-5; TCRdb calls TRBD1, which cannot be checked without DNA. The TCR originated in a woman between 18 and 69 years old in good health. The chain's CDR3 is CASSPGQAASQPQHF. The variable domain in full, completed from reference TRBV19 and TRBJ1-5, reads DGGITQSPKYLFRKEGQNVTLSCEQNLNHDAMYWYRQDPGQGLRLIYYSQIVNDFQKGDIAEGYSVSREKKESFPLTVTSAQKNPTAFYLCASSPGQAASQPQHFGDGTRLSIL.